The clone carrying this T cell receptor beta chain was seen a few times. What it recognizes is unknown. The data were obtained in a study of T cells after yellow fever vaccination. Turning to the study itself: Where fractions had low cell numbers, libraries were prepared from them with the SMART-Seq v4 Ultra Low Input RNA kit. Notes on the study in general: Faster peaking, at day 5 versus 15, marked a secondary response that was weaker. At 95% to 96% for CD4 and 75% to 90% for CD8, most primary-vaccination clones showed up again after the booster.

Universal primer sites and UMIs were introduced during 5'RACE template-switching synthesis of TCR cDNA. In TCRdb, the 5' RACE reads were re-called with MiXCR into one record per CDR3 protein. The table includes a few hundred thousand distinct CDR3 sequences, around 6.8% detected once. Germline lookup yields CDR1 SGHTA and CDR2 FQGNSA. The CDR3 has 13 amino acids. Trimming cost V 3 bases and J 7 bases, with 10 bases left between them. The receptor was isolated from a man between 18 and 35 years old who received the YFV17D yellow fever vaccine. The sequenced sample was PBMCs, obtained about 49 days after the first yellow fever vaccination. The chain uses TRBV7-2 and TRBJ2-4, with TRBD2 as a possible D gene (6 bases). The CDR3 is CASSFGGSNIQYF. CDR3 DNA sequence: TGTGCCAGCAGCTTCGGGGGATCGAACATTCAGTACTTC.